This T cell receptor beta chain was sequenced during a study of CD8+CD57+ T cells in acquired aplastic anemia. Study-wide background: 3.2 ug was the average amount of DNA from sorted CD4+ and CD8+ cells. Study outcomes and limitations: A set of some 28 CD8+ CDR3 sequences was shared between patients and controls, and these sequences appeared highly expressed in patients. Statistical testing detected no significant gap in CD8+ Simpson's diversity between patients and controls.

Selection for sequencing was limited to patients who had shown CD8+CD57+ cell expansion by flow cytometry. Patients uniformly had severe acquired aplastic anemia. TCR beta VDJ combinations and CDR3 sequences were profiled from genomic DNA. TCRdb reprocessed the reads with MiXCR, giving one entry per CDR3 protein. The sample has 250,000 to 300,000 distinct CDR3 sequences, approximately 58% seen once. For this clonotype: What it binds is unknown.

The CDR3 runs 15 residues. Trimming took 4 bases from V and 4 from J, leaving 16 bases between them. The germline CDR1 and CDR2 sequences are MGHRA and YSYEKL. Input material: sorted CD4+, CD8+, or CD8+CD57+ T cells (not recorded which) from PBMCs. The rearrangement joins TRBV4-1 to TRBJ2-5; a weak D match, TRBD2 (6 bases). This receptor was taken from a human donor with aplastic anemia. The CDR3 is CASSPRPGSGETQYF. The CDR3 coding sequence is TGCGCCAGCAGCCCTCGACCGGGTAGCGGAGAGACCCAGTACTTC.